The TCR beta chain under discussion was sequenced for a study of cytomegalovirus exposure and HLA in healthy donors. Regarding the study as a whole: The presence/absence work took it that sequencing depth was about the same across donors.

For this clone: What it recognizes is unknown.

This CDR3 region has 16 residues. V shed 4 bases and J 5 bases; nucleotides not matched to a gene: 9. Germline V CDR1 and CDR2: SGHRS, YFSETQ. Primers included in the PCR were 60 Vbeta and 13 Jbeta primers. TCRdb keeps only in-frame clones here, not all; method: immunoSEQ multiplex PCR. This table has around 200,000 clones, approximately 86% appearing once. This clonotype was obtained from a woman under 40 in good health and CMV-seronegative. Sequenced material: PBMCs. The chain has TRBV5-1 and TRBJ2-5; 12 bases align to TRBD2. CDR3 sequence: CASSAQTSGGRETQYF. The DNA of the CDR3 is TGCGCCAGCAGCGCCCAGACTAGCGGGGGACGGGAGACCCAGTACTTC.